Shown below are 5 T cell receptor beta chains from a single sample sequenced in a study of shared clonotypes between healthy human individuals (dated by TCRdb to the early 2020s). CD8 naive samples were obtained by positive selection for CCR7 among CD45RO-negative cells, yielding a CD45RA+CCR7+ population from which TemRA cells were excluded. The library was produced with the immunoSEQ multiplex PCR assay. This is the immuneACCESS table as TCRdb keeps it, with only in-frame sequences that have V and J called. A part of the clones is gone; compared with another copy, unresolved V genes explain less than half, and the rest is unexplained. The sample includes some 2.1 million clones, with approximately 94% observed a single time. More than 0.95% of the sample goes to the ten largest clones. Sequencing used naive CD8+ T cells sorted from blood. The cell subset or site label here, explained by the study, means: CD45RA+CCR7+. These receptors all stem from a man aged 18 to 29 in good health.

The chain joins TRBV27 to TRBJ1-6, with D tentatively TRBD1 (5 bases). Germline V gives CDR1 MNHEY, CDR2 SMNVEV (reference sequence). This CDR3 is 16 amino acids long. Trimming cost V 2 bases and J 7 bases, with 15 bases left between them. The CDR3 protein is CASSLSQGEGNSPLHF. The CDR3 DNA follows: TGTGCCAGCAGTTTAAGCCAGGGCGAGGGGAATTCACCCCTCCACTTT.

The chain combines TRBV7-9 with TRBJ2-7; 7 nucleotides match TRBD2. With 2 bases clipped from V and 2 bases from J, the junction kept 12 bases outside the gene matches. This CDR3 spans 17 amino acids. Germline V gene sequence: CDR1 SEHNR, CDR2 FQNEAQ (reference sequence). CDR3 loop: CASSLNPSSGGPYEQYF. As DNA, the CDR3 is TGTGCCAGCAGCTTAAACCCCTCTAGCGGAGGCCCCTACGAGCAGTACTTC.

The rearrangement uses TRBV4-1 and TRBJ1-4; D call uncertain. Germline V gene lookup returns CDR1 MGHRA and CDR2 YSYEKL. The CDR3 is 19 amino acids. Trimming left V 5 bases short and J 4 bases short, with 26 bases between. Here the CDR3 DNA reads TGCGCCAGCAGCTTCCGACAAATGGATGTCAACTCCGGTAATGAAAAACTGTTTTTT. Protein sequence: CASSFRQMDVNSGNEKLFF.

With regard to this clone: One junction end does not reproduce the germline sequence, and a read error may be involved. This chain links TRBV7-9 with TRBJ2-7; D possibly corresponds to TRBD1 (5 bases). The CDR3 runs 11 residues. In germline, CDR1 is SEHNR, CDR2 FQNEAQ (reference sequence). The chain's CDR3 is CASSTDSLPDF. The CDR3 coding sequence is TGTGCCAGCAGCACTGACAGCCTCCCAGACTTC.

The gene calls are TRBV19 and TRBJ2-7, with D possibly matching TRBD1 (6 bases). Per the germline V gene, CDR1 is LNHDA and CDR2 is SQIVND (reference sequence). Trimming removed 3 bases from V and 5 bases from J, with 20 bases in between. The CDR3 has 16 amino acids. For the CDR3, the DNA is TGTGCCAGTAGTATGGGACCGAGCCAGGGGACCGACGAGCAGTACTTC. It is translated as CASSMGPSQGTDEQYF.